One and the same sample provided the 15 T cell receptor beta chains below, sequenced in a study of response to subunit inactivated influenza vaccine (dated by TCRdb to the late 2010s). Receptor libraries were prepared by RT-PCR. Sequencing relied on an Illumina HiSeq 2500. Using fastp at Q25 and MiXCR, TCRdb reprocessed the public reads and kept productive beta chains. Rows with a matching CDR3 protein are joined into one entry that keeps the most common DNA and genes. The sample has some 640,000 distinct CDR3 sequences on record, roughly 14% of them singletons. The ten largest clones take up 5.5% to 8% of the sample. Specimen: PBMCs from blood, collected roughly 15 days before vaccination. These receptors came from a man aged 50 to 60 who received an inactivated influenza vaccine. Donor details come from another sample of the same person, matched by shared clones.

The CDR3 sequence: CSARELSSWTVTNQPQHF. The CDR3 nucleotides are TGCAGTGCTAGAGAGTTGTCATCATGGACAGTGACAAATCAGCCCCAGCATTTT. The rearrangement uses TRBV20-1 and TRBJ1-5; a weak D match, TRBD1 (6 bases). Germline values: CDR1 DFQATT, CDR2 SNEGSKA (reference sequence). The CDR3 consists of 18 residues. V gave up 0 bases and J gave up 4 bases, with 22 bases separating them.

This chain links TRBV6-2 or TRBV6-3 with TRBJ2-5; D is uncertain. Trimming shortened V by 4 bases and J by 7 bases, and 13 bases separated the two germline ends. This CDR3 is built from 13 residues. Germline loops: CDR1 MNHEY, CDR2 SVGEGT. The CDR3 is CASSWATDGTQYF. CDR3 bases: TGTGCCAGCAGTTGGGCTACGGATGGGACCCAGTACTTC.

The chain links TRBV20-1 to TRBJ2-3; a weak D match, TRBD2 (5 bases). V was clipped by 6 bases and J by 4 bases, with 14 bases between them. Germline assignment: CDR1 DFQATT and CDR2 SNEGSKA (reference sequence). The CDR3 runs 13 residues. Written as DNA, the CDR3 is TGCAGTGCCCAAAGGGCGGGCGCAGATACGCAGTATTTT. Its protein is CSAQRAGADTQYF.

This clonotype was counted a few times. The chain recombines TRBV20-1 with TRBJ1-1; 7 bases match TRBD1. This CDR3 is built from 13 residues. The V gene's germline CDR1 is DFQATT and CDR2 SNEGSKA (reference sequence). The CDR3 sequence is CSGGQDFNTEAFF. CDR3 sequence (DNA): TGCAGCGGAGGACAGGACTTTAACACTGAAGCTTTCTTT.

The sample holds a few counts of this clonotype. J is TRBJ2-2 and V is TRBV7-2; TRBD2 aligns across 12 bases. CDR1 is SGHTA, CDR2 FQGNSA, per germline. The CDR3 runs to 22 residues. The junction had 21 bases not matched to a gene; V was cut back by 5 bases and J by 2 bases. The CDR3 loop reads CASSSTSRGPLTSGRNTGELFF. CDR3 nucleotide sequence: TGTGCCAGCAGCAGCACCTCGCGGGGGCCGTTGACTAGCGGGAGAAACACCGGGGAGCTGTTTTTT. Using reference TRBV7-2 and TRBJ2-2 for the parts outside the CDR3, the full variable domain is GAGVSQSPSNKVTEKGKDVELRCDPISGHTALYWYRQSLGQGLEFLIYFQGNSAPDKSGLPSDRFSAERTGGSVSTLTIQRTQQEDSAVYLCASSSTSRGPLTSGRNTGELFFGEGSRLTVL.

This clonotype was seen at least ten times. The chain has TRBV6-1 and TRBJ2-1; D call uncertain. From germline, CDR1 is MNHNS and CDR2 SASEGT. V was clipped by 2 bases and J by 0 bases, with 14 bases between them. The length of the CDR3 is 17 residues. CDR3 nucleotides: TGTGCCAGCAGTGAATCTCCAGGCCATCGCTCCTACAATGAGCAGTTCTTC. This sequence encodes CASSESPGHRSYNEQFF.

This clonotype was found once. This chain connects TRBV12-3 or TRBV12-4 to TRBJ2-1; TRBD1 matches 8 bases. V shed 1 base and J 0 bases; nucleotides not matched to a gene: 11. This CDR3 comprises 19 residues. CDR3 coding DNA: TGTGCCAGCAGTTTAGATTGGGAGTGGGGGACAGGCTCCTACAATGAGCAGTTCTTC. Translating it yields CASSLDWEWGTGSYNEQFF.

This clonotype was observed a handful of times. The chain employs TRBV12-3 or TRBV12-4 and TRBJ1-4; tentative D call: TRBD1 (5 bases). This CDR3 comprises 14 residues. Trimming took 7 bases from V and 7 from J, leaving 16 bases between them. The CDR3, as DNA: TGTGCCAGCAACCCCTCGGGGCCTGGTGAAAAACTGTTTTTT. Protein: CASNPSGPGEKLFF.

The J gene is TRBJ2-7, the V gene TRBV29-1; no clear D gene. Trimming left V 5 bases short and J 0 bases short, with 8 bases between. Germline CDR1 is SQVTM and CDR2 is ANQGSEA. The CDR3 consists of 12 residues. The CDR3 DNA reads as TGCAGCGTTCAAGTACGCTCCTACGAGCAGTACTTC. Its translation: CSVQVRSYEQYF.

Comment on this clonotype: A much larger clone lies a single base off, so this may be a read error. The CDR3 sequence is CSAKIKGTHTQYF. CDR3 nucleotide sequence: TGCAGTGCCAAGATAAAGGGCACACATACGCAGTATTTT. The gene calls are TRBV20-1 and TRBJ2-3; D unclear. The germline CDR1 and CDR2 sequences are DFQATT and SNEGSKA (reference sequence). The CDR3 contains 13 residues.

J is TRBJ2-3 and V is TRBV20-1; TRBD2 matches 8 bases. Germline CDR1 DFQATT, CDR2 SNEGSKA (reference sequence). The CDR3 has 15 residues. J was trimmed by 4 bases and V by 3 bases; bases with no gene match: 9. This CDR3 reads CSASGGAGTPDTQYF. CDR3 bases: TGCAGTGCTAGCGGGGGGGCCGGAACCCCAGATACGCAGTATTTT.

Here the CDR3 DNA reads TGTGCCAGCAGTTACTCCCAGGGGGGGACTGGGGCCAACGTCCTGACTTTC. Translated: CASSYSQGGTGANVLTF. The rearrangement links TRBV6-5 to TRBJ2-6; either TRBD1 or TRBD2 may supply D (7 bases each). V gave up 0 bases and J gave up 2 bases, with 11 bases separating them. The CDR3 is made up of 17 amino acids. Germline loops: CDR1 MNHEY, CDR2 SVGAGI.

This clonotype has more than one count but fewer than ten. The chain employs TRBV20-1 and TRBJ1-5, with D possibly being TRBD1 (6 bases). V was clipped by 5 bases and J by 3 bases, with 11 bases between them. The CDR3 runs 13 residues. CDR1 and CDR2 (germline): DFQATT, SNEGSKA (reference sequence). The CDR3 region has the DNA TGCAGTGCTGGGACGGGGGCCAATCAGCCCCAGCATTTT. Its protein product is CSAGTGANQPQHF.

This clonotype was detected only a few times. The V call is TRBV4-2, the J call TRBJ1-4, with D unresolved. The V gene's germline CDR1 is LGHNA and CDR2 YNFKEQ. There are 15 residues in the CDR3. V shed 0 bases and J shed 0 bases, with 5 bases lying between them. The CDR3 protein is CASSQDRTTNEKLFF. In DNA, the CDR3 is TGTGCCAGCAGCCAAGACAGGACAACTAATGAAAAACTGTTTTTT.

This clonotype has only a few counts. CDR3 loop: CASSPSLAGGHLDYNEQFF. Written as DNA, the CDR3 is TGTGCCAGCAGCCCCTCGCTAGCGGGAGGACACTTAGATTACAATGAGCAGTTCTTC. This chain links TRBV9 with TRBJ2-1, with 11 bases lining up with TRBD2. V was clipped by 4 bases and J by 4 bases; unmatched bases: 16. The CDR3 extends over 19 amino acids. Germline-derived CDR1 and CDR2 are SGDLS and YYNGEE.